The clone carrying this T cell receptor beta chain is labeled medium-sized. This entry belongs to a study of liver allograft versus peripheral blood T cells. Across the whole study: What was compared were the T cell receptor repertoires in transplanted livers and those in the peripheral blood of recipients.

Trimming pared 3 bases from V and 5 bases from J, leaving 14 bases between. Germline V gene sequence: CDR1 SQVTM, CDR2 ANQGSEA. This CDR3 is 13 amino acids long. TCRdb redid the calling of the reads with MiXCR, one entry per CDR3 protein. The sample includes about 2,600 distinct CDR3 sequences, approximately 19% seen only once; the top ten take about a third. The rearrangement uses TRBV29-1 and TRBJ2-7, with D perhaps TRBD2 (6 bases). This TCR was recovered from a human patient who had a liver transplant. A subset of T cells may come from the graft donor. The CDR3 DNA reads as TGCAGCGTTGACGGGGGAGGAGTGAACGAGCAGTACTTC. Amino acid sequence: CSVDGGGVNEQYF.